This record concerns one TCR beta chain sequence. This entry belongs to a study of T cells in localized non-small cell lung cancer. Profiling relied on immunoSEQ multiplex PCR, and the TCRdb table lists in-frame clones only, not all of them. The sample has 60,000 to 65,000 clones, roughly 90% seen once. V was clipped by 5 bases and J by 6 bases; unmatched bases: 14. Germline loops: CDR1 SGHTA, CDR2 FQGNSA. The CDR3 consists of 16 residues. The sequenced sample was peripheral blood, obtained before any cancer treatment. The genes are TRBV7-2 and TRBJ1-2; TRBD1 matches at 8 bases. The TCR sequence derives from a woman between 40 and 69 years old with stage I lung adenocarcinoma. The CDR3 spells CASSLLIGQGRNGYTF. CDR3 bases: TGTGCCAGCAGCCTACTAATCGGACAGGGAAGGAATGGCTACACCTTC. The complete variable domain, with remaining parts taken from reference TRBV7-2 and TRBJ1-2, reads GAGVSQSPSNKVTEKGKDVELRCDPISGHTALYWYRQSLGQGLEFLIYFQGNSAPDKSGLPSDRFSAERTGGSVSTLTIQRTQQEDSAVYLCASSLLIGQGRNGYTFGSGTRLTVV.